The 21 T cell receptor beta chains below were found in one sample sequenced in a study of multiple sclerosis patients with progressive multifocal leukoencephalopathy. Time point noted: roughly 12 months of natalizumab therapy. Sequencing was performed with immunoSEQ multiplex PCR; in TCRdb, only in-frame clones are kept and a portion is missing. The sample lists fewer than 35,000 clones, around 87% occurring once. The sample in question was PBMCs, obtained from a patient treated with natalizumab. The receptors stem from a human donor with multiple sclerosis.

The chain recombines TRBV15 with TRBJ1-2; D is unclear. The CDR3 is 15 amino acids. From germline, CDR1 is LNHNV and CDR2 YYDKDF (reference sequence). Trimming shortened V by 1 base and J by 7 bases, and 16 bases separated the two germline ends. The CDR3: CATSRVRARGGGYTF. The CDR3 bases are TGTGCCACCAGCAGAGTTCGGGCACGGGGAGGTGGCTACACCTTC.

The V gene is TRBV7-2, the J gene TRBJ2-7; D may be TRBD1 or TRBD2 (6 bases each). Germline V gene data show CDR1 as SGHTA and CDR2 as FQGNSA. V shed 2 bases and J shed 3 bases, with 11 bases lying between them. The CDR3 extends over 14 amino acids. CDR3 nucleotide sequence: TGTGCCAGCAGCTTAACGGGGGCGAGCTACGAGCAGTACTTC. Translated, it gives CASSLTGASYEQYF.

J is TRBJ2-5 and V is TRBV4-3; D unresolved. This CDR3 has 15 residues. Germline CDR1 and CDR2: LGHNA and YSLEER. V lost 4 bases to trimming and J lost 2 bases, with 14 bases between them. The CDR3 region has the DNA TGCGCCAGCAGCCCAAGAAGTATAGGACAAGAGACCCAGTACTTC. Translating it yields CASSPRSIGQETQYF.

The chain links TRBV6-1 to TRBJ2-3; 7 bases are a match to TRBD2. This CDR3 region has 13 residues. Trimming at V came to 10 bases and at J to 6 bases, leaving 10 bases not matched to a gene. CDR1 and CDR2 from the germline V gene are MNHNS and SASEGT. The CDR3 DNA is TGTGCCACCTCGACTAGCTATGGGGATACGCAGTATTTT. Its translation is CATSTSYGDTQYF.

As regards this clone: One junction end does not reproduce the germline sequence, and a read error may be involved. V gene TRBV6-5 combines with J gene TRBJ1-5, with a possible D match to TRBD1 (6 bases). The CDR3 has 13 residues. Germline values: CDR1 MNHEY, CDR2 SVGAGI. Written as DNA, the CDR3 is TGTGCCAGCAGTCGGACAGTGAATCAGTCCCAGCATTTT. Protein product: CASSRTVNQSQHF.

The chain employs TRBV28 and TRBJ2-7; D uncertain. From germline, CDR1 is MDHEN and CDR2 SYDVKM. The CDR3 consists of 13 residues. The V end lost 1 base, the J end lost 0 bases, and 4 bases lay between the germline ends. The CDR3 protein is CASSLSSSYEQYF. The CDR3 DNA reads as TGTGCCAGCAGTTTATCTAGCTCCTACGAGCAGTACTTC.

The chain is built from TRBV2 and TRBJ2-7; tentative D call: TRBD1 (5 bases). This CDR3 has 13 amino acids. CDR1 SNHLY and CDR2 FYNNEI come from the germline V gene. V lost 4 bases and J 2 bases, leaving 9 bases between the germline ends. The CDR3 bases are TGTGCCAGCAGTGCACAGGCTACCTACGAGCAGTACTTC. This encodes CASSAQATYEQYF.

The V gene is TRBV7-3, the J gene TRBJ2-2, with D possibly TRBD2 on 7 matching bases. Germline loops: CDR1 SGHTA, CDR2 FQGTGA. Deletions cut 5 bases from V and 6 bases from J, with 22 bases between. CDR3 length equals 17 residues. CDR3 region: CASSTPAGAIDAGELFF. As DNA, the CDR3 is TGTGCCAGCAGCACCCCGGCGGGGGCTATTGACGCCGGGGAGCTGTTTTTT.

The chain couples TRBV4-3 to TRBJ2-1; maybe TRBD2 (5 bases). This CDR3 has 16 residues. The V end lost 0 bases, the J end lost 5 bases, and 14 bases lay between the germline ends. The germline V gene encodes CDR1 LGHNA and CDR2 YSLEER. The CDR3 nucleotides are TGCGCCAGCAGCCAAGATAGGTCTAGCTATAACAATGAGCAGTTCTTC. Translation: CASSQDRSSYNNEQFF.

The rearrangement uses TRBV19 and TRBJ1-3; D remains unclear. V lost 7 bases and J lost 0, with 10 bases in between. The CDR3 sequence is 14 residues long. Germline CDR1 LNHDA, CDR2 SQIVND (reference sequence). The CDR3 DNA sequence: TGTGCCAGTACCTCTGGAAGCTCTGGAAACACCATATATTTT. This translates into CASTSGSSGNTIYF.

The chain carries TRBV2 and TRBJ1-5; 9 bases line up with TRBD1. The CDR3 covers 15 residues. V lost 6 bases, J lost 4 bases, and 7 bases stayed unmatched. Germline V gene data show CDR1 as SNHLY and CDR2 as FYNNEI. CDR3 DNA: TGTGCCAGCAGAGGGGACAGGGTTGGAAATCAGCCCCAGCATTTT. It specifies CASRGDRVGNQPQHF.

V is TRBV5-5 and J is TRBJ1-2; a possible D gene is TRBD1 (5 bases). This CDR3 is 13 amino acids long. Germline CDR1 is SGHKS and CDR2 is YYEKEE (reference sequence). Trimming removed 0 bases from V and 4 bases from J, with 7 bases in between. The CDR3 nucleotides read TGTGCCAGCAGCTTGGGGGACTTCTATGGCTACACCTTC. This translates into CASSLGDFYGYTF.

The genes are TRBV9 and TRBJ1-1, with D possibly being TRBD1 (5 bases). The germline V and J ends were trimmed by 3 bases and 10 bases, with 16 bases remaining between them. CDR3 length equals 13 residues. Germline-derived CDR1 and CDR2 are SGDLS and YYNGEE. The CDR3 loop is CASSGWTGGVAFF. CDR3 in DNA: TGTGCCAGCAGCGGATGGACCGGGGGAGTAGCTTTCTTT.

As for this clone: This CDR3 is also generated by other DNA sequences in the sample. V usage is TRBV7-2 and J usage is TRBJ1-5, with 7 nucleotides matching TRBD1. V was clipped by 1 base and J by 4 bases; unmatched bases: 4. Germline CDR1 reads SGHTA; CDR2 reads FQGNSA. This CDR3 has 15 amino acids. CDR3 coding DNA: TGTGCCAGCAGCTTAGGAGGGGGCAGGAATCAGCCCCAGCATTTT. This encodes CASSLGGGRNQPQHF.

V gene TRBV5-4 combines with J gene TRBJ2-3; TRBD2 matches 7 bases. Germline V CDR1 and CDR2: SGHNT, YYREEE (reference sequence). The CDR3 spans 15 residues. V was clipped by 6 bases and J by 2 bases; unmatched bases: 9. In DNA form, the CDR3 reads TGTGCCAGCAATCCATCAGCGGGAAACACAGATACGCAGTATTTT. It is translated as CASNPSAGNTDTQYF.

This chain links TRBV6-5 with TRBJ1-6; D perhaps matches TRBD1 (5 bases). V lost 5 bases and J 10 bases, leaving 18 bases between the germline ends. This CDR3 spans 15 amino acids. CDR1 and CDR2 from the germline V gene are MNHEY and SVGAGI. The CDR3 DNA reads as TGTGCCAGCAGTGCCACCGGGGCCCGGGGATCACCCCTCCACTTT. This sequence encodes CASSATGARGSPLHF.

CDR3 DNA sequence: TGTGCCAGCAGCTTGGATACCTCCAGGACCCAGTACTTC. Its translation is CASSLDTSRTQYF. The V and J genes are TRBV5-8 and TRBJ2-5, with unresolved D. V was cut by 0 bases and J by 7 bases, with 10 bases left in between. The CDR3 length is 13 residues. Per germline, CDR1 SGHTS and CDR2 YDEGEE.

The chain has TRBV29-1 and TRBJ1-2; D uncertain. Germline CDR1 reads SQVTM; CDR2 reads ANQGSEA. Between the trimmed V and J ends, which lost 7 bases and 2 bases, there was a span of 11 bases. CDR3 size: 12 residues. The CDR3 nucleotides are TGCAGCGACGTGGACTGGAACTATGGCTACACCTTC. Residues: CSDVDWNYGYTF.

The chain joins TRBV4-2 to TRBJ2-7; 9 bases fit TRBD1. The germline CDR1 and CDR2 sequences are LGHNA and YNFKEQ. This CDR3 has 15 residues. The junction had 8 bases not matched to a gene; V was cut back by 5 bases and J by 3 bases. The CDR3 protein is CASSTHGTGRYEQYF. The CDR3 DNA reads as TGTGCCAGCAGCACGCACGGGACAGGGCGCTACGAGCAGTACTTC.

The chain joins TRBV6-6 to TRBJ2-5, with 11 nucleotides matching TRBD1. Germline V lookup: CDR1 MNHNY, CDR2 SVGAGI (reference sequence). CDR3 length: 15 amino acids. V dropped 2 bases and J dropped 2; count of bases not matched to a gene: 1. In nucleotides, the CDR3 is TGTGCCAGCAGTTACCGGGACAGGGGGCAAGAGACCCAGTACTTC. Amino acids: CASSYRDRGQETQYF.

The chain has TRBV7-2 and TRBJ2-4; D is uncertain. This CDR3 is 12 amino acids long. The germline V and J ends were trimmed by 0 bases and 3 bases, with 0 bases remaining between them. Germline V gene data show CDR1 as SGHTA and CDR2 as FQGNSA. The CDR3 nucleotides read TGTGCCAGCAGCTTAGCCAAAAACATTCAGTACTTC. Encoded protein: CASSLAKNIQYF.